Reported below is one T cell receptor (beta chain). Antigen specificity is unknown. The sample belongs to a study of T cell repertoires in cytomegalovirus infection. TCRdb re-derived calls from the reads in MiXCR, one entry per CDR3 protein. The repertoire includes about half a million distinct CDR3 sequences, about 33% of them detected once, and roughly 16% sits in the top ten. This receptor was identified in a human donor in good health (CMV status not recorded). Some clones in this sample may be carry-over from other donors' samples. The specimen comprised cultured PBMCs, sampled from culture after CMV antigen stimulation.

The CDR3 nucleotides are TGTGCCATCAAAGCGGCCTACGAGCAGTACTTC. This sequence encodes CAIKAAYEQYF. This chain joins TRBV10-3 and TRBJ2-7; the D gene is possibly TRBD2 (5 bases). Germline assignment: CDR1 ENHRY and CDR2 SYGVKD. Trimming removed 7 bases at V and 2 bases at J, with 6 bases between. The CDR3 is made up of 11 amino acids.